Following are 3 T cell receptor beta chains from one sample sequenced in a study of CD8 T cells in ankylosing spondylitis. Study outcomes and limitations: Ankylosing spondylitis blood seemed to carry a telltale TCR beta motif made of eight highly homologous variants.

TCRdb re-analysed the 5' RACE reads in MiXCR, keeping a single row per CDR3 protein. The sample lists more than 500,000 distinct CDR3 sequences, approximately 5.3% occurring once. For these TCRs, the target antigens are not known. Input material: blood, either unsorted or a sorted T cell fraction (not recorded which). The receptor set was obtained from a male donor with ankylosing spondylitis.

This clonotype was found many times. The V gene is TRBV12-3 or TRBV12-4, the J gene TRBJ2-1, with 7 bases matching TRBD1. Unmatched junction bases numbered 6, after V lost 3 bases and J lost 7 bases. There are 14 residues in the CDR3. In nucleotides, the CDR3 is TGTGCCAGCAGTTTCGACAGGGCGGATAATGAGCAGTTCTTC. Protein: CASSFDRADNEQFF.

This clonotype was recorded many times. This chain connects TRBV6-1 to TRBJ1-5; TRBD1 aligns across 8 bases. The CDR3 consists of 15 residues. Germline assignment: CDR1 MNHNS and CDR2 SASEGT. V lost 5 bases to trimming and J lost 2 bases; unmatched junction nucleotides: 5. CDR3 region: CASSPQGAGNQPQHF. The CDR3 bases are TGTGCCAGCAGTCCCCAGGGGGCTGGCAATCAGCCCCAGCATTTT.

This clonotype occurred many times. This rearrangement joins TRBV9 to TRBJ2-7; 7 positions match TRBD1. The V gene's germline CDR1 is SGDLS and CDR2 YYNGEE. The ends lost 2 bases at V and 3 bases at J; junction bases unmatched: 5. The CDR3 covers 14 residues. The CDR3 DNA reads as TGTGCCAGCAGCGTCTCTACAGGGGACTACGAGCAGTACTTC. Translation: CASSVSTGDYEQYF.